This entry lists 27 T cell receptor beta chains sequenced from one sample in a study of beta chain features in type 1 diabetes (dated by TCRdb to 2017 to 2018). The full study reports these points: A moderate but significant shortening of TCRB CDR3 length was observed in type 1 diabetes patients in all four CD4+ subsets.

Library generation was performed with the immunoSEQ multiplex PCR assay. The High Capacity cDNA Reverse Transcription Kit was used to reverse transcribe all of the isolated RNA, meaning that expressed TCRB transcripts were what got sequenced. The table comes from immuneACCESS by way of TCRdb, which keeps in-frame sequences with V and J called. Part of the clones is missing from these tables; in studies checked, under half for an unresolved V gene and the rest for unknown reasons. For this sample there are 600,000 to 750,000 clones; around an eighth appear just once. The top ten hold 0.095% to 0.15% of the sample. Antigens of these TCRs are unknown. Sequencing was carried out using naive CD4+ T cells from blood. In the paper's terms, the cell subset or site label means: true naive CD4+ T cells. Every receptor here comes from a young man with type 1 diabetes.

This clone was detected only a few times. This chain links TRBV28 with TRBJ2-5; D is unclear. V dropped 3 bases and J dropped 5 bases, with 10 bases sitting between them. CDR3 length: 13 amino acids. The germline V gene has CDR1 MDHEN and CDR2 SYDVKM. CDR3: CASSFGERETQYF. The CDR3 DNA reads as TGTGCCAGCAGTTTTGGGGAAAGGGAGACCCAGTACTTC.

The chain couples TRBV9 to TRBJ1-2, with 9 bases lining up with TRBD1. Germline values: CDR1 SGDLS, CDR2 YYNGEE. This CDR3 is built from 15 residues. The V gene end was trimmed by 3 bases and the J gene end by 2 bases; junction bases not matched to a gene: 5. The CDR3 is CASSATGQGNYGYTF. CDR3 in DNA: TGTGCCAGCAGCGCGACCGGACAGGGGAACTATGGCTACACCTTC.

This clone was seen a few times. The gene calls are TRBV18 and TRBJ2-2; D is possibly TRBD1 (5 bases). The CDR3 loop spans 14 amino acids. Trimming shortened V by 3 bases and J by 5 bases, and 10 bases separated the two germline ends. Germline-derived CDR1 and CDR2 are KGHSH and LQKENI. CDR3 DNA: TGTGCCAGCTCACCCATGACAGAGACCGGGGAGCTGTTTTTT. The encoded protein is CASSPMTETGELFF.

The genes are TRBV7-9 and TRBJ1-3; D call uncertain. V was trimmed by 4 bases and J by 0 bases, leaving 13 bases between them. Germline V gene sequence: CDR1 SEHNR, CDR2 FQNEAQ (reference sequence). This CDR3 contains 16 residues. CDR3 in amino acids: CASSSSLASSGNTIYF. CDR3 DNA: TGTGCCAGCAGCTCATCCTTGGCGAGCTCTGGAAACACCATATATTTT.

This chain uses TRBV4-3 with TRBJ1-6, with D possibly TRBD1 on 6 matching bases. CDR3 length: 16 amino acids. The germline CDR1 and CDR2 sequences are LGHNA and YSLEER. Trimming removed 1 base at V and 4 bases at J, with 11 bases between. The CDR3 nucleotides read TGCGCCAGCAGCCAAGTAAGGGGGGATTATAATTCACCCCTCCACTTT. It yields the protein CASSQVRGDYNSPLHF.

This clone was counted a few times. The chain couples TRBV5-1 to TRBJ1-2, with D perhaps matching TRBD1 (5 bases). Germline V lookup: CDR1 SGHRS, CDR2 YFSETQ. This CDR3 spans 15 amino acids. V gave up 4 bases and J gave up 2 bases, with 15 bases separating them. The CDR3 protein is CASSAGTGKNYGYTF. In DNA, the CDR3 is TGCGCCAGCAGCGCGGGGACGGGGAAGAACTATGGCTACACCTTC.

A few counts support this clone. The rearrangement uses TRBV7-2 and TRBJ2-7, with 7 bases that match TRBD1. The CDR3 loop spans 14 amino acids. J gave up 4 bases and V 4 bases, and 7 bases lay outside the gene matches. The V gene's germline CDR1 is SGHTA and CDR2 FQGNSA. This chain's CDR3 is CASSSRQGGYEQYF. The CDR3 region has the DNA TGTGCCAGCAGCTCGCGACAGGGTGGGTACGAGCAGTACTTC.

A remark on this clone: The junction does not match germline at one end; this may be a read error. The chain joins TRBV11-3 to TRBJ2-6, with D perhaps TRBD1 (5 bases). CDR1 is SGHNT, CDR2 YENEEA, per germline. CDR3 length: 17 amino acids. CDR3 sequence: CASSSGIWHSRANVLTF. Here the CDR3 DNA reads TGTGCCAGCAGCTCAGGGATTTGGCACTCTCGGGCCAACGTCCTGACTTTC.

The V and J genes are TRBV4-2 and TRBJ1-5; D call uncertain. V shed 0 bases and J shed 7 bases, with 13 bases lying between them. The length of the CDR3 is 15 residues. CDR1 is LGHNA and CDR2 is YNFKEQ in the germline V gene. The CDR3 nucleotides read TGTGCCAGCAGCCAAGAGGAGGGAAGATCACAGCCCCAGCATTTT. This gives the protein CASSQEEGRSQPQHF.

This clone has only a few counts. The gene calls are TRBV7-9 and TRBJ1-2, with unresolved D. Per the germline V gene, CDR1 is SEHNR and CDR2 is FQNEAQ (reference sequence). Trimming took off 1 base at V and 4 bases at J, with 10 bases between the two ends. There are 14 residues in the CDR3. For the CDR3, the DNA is TGTGCCAGCAGCTTAGGTACAGCCGCCTATGGCTACACCTTC. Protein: CASSLGTAAYGYTF.

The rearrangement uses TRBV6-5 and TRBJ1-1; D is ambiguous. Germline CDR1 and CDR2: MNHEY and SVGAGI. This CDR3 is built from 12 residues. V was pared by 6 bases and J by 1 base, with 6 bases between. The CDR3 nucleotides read TGTGCCAGCAGAAGGACGAACACTGAAGCTTTCTTT. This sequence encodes CASRRTNTEAFF.

CDR3 sequence: CASSPPNSGNTIYF. The CDR3 DNA follows: TGTGCCAGCAGCCCCCCCAACTCTGGAAACACCATATATTTT. The J gene is TRBJ1-3, the V gene TRBV7-2, with D uncertain. Trimming took off 5 bases at V and 0 bases at J, with 8 bases between the two ends. Germline V CDR1 and CDR2: SGHTA, FQGNSA. This CDR3 spans 14 amino acids.

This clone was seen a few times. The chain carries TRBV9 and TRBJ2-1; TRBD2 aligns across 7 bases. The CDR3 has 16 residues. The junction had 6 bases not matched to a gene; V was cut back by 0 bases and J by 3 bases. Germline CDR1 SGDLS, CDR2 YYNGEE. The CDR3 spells CASSVVAGVIYNEQFF. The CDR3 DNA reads TGTGCCAGCAGCGTAGTTGCGGGGGTGATCTACAATGAGCAGTTCTTC.

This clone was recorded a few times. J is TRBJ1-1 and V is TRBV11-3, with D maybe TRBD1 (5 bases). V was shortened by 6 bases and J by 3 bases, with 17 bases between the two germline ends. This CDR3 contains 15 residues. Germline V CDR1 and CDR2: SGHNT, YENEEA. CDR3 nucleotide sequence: TGTGCCAGCAGAAAGGGGACCGGGACCGACACTGAAGCTTTCTTT. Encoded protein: CASRKGTGTDTEAFF.

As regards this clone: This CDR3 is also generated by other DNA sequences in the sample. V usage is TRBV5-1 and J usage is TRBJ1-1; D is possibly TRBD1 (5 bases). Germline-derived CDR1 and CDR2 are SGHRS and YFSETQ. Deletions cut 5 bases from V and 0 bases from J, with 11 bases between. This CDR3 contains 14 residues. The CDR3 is CASRRDSMNTEAFF. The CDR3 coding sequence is TGCGCCAGCAGACGAGACAGCATGAACACTGAAGCTTTCTTT.

The CDR3 DNA follows: TGCAGTGCAAGGAACTATGGCTACACCTTC. Protein sequence: CSARNYGYTF. The chain couples TRBV20-1 to TRBJ1-2, with D uncertain. The CDR3 is 10 amino acids. V gave up 6 bases and J gave up 2 bases, with 4 bases separating them. CDR1 is DFQATT, CDR2 SNEGSKA, per germline (reference sequence).

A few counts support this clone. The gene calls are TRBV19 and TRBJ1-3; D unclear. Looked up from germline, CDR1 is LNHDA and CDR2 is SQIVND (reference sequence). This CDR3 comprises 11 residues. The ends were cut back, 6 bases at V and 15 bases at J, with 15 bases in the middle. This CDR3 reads CASRTQDRGYF. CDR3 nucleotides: TGTGCCAGTAGAACCCAAGACCGCGGATATTTT.

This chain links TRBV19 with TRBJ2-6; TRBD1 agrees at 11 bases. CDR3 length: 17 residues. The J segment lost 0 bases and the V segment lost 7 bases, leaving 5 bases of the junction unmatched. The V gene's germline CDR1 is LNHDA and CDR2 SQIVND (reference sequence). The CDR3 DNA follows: TGTGCCAGTATGACCGGACAGGGGGCCTCTGGGGCCAACGTCCTGACTTTC. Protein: CASMTGQGASGANVLTF.

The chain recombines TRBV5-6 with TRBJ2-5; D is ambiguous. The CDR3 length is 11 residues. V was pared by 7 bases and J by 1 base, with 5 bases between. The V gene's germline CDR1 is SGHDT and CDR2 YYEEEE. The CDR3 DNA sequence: TGTGCCAGCGGCAGCCAAGAGACCCAGTACTTC. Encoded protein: CASGSQETQYF.

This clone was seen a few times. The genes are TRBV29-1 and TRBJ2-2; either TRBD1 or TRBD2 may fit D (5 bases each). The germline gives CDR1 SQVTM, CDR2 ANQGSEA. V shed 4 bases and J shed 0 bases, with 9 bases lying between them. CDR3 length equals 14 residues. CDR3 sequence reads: CSVVRDANTGELFF. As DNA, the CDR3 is TGCAGCGTTGTACGGGACGCGAACACCGGGGAGCTGTTTTTT.

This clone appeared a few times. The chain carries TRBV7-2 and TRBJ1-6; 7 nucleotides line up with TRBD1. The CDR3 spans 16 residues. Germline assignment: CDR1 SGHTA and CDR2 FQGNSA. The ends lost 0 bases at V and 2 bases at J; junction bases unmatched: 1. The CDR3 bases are TGTGCCAGCAGCTTAGCAGGGGGCGCCTATAATTCACCCCTCCACTTT. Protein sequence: CASSLAGGAYNSPLHF.

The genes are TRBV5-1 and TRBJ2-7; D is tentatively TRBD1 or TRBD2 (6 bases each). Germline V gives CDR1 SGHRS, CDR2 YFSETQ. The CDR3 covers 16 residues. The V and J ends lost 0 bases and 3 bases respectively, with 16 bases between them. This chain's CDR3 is CASSLVRGQPLYEQYF. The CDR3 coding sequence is TGCGCCAGCAGCTTGGTTCGGGGGCAACCTCTCTACGAGCAGTACTTC. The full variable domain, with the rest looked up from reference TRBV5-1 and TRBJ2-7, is KAGVTQTPRYLIKTRGQQVTLSCSPISGHRSVSWYQQTPGQGLQFLFEYFSETQRNKGNFPGRFSGRQFSNSRSEMNVSTLELGDSALYLCASSLVRGQPLYEQYFGPGTRLTVT.

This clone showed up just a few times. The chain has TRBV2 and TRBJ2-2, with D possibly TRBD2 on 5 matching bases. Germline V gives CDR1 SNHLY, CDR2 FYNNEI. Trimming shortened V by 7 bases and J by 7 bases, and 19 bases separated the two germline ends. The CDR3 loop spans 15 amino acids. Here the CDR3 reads CASNEVEASHGELFF. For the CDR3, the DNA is TGTGCCAGCAACGAGGTGGAGGCAAGTCACGGGGAGCTGTTTTTT.

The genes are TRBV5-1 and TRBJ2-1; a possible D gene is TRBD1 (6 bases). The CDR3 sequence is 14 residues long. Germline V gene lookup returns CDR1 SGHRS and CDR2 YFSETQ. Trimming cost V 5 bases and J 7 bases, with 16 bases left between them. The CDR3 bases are TGCGCCAGCAGTCCGCCGACAGGCTCTAATGAGCAGTTCTTC. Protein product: CASSPPTGSNEQFF.

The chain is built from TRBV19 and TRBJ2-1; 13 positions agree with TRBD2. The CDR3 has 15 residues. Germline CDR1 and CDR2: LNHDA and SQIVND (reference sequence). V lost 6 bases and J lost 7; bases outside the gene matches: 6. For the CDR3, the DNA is TGTGCCAGTAGACTCCCGGGACTAGCGGGGAATGAGCAGTTCTTC. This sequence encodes CASRLPGLAGNEQFF.

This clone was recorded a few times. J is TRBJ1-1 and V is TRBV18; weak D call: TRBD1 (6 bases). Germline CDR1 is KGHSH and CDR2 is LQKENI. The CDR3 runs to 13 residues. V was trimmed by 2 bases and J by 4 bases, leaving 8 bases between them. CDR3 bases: TGTGCCAGCTCACCAGTGGGGGCCACTGAAGCTTTCTTT. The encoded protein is CASSPVGATEAFF. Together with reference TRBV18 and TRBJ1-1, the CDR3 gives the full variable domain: NAGVMQNPRHLVRRRGQEARLRCSPMKGHSHVYWYRQLPEEGLKFMVYLQKENIIDESGMPKERFSAEFPKEGPSILRIQQVVRGDSAAYFCASSPVGATEAFFGQGTRLTVV.

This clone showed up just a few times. The CDR3 spells CASSPIGQGASEQYF. The CDR3, as DNA: TGTGCCAGCAGTCCCATCGGGCAGGGGGCGAGCGAGCAGTACTTC. The chain employs TRBV5-6 and TRBJ2-7, with TRBD1 matching over 8 bases. CDR3 size: 15 residues. Germline lookup yields CDR1 SGHDT and CDR2 YYEEEE. J lost 6 bases, V lost 5 bases, and 13 bases had no gene match.